This TCR beta chain came from a study of CXCR3-negative and CXCR3-positive naive CD8 T cells. Findings and caveats of the study: In CXCR3-positive naive cells, the TRB CDR3s were more hydrophobic than in CXCR3-negative naive cells.

The TRB cDNA libraries were prepared by 5' RACE with UMI labels. TCRdb processed the 5' RACE reads again and assigns one entry to each CDR3 protein, with no DNA. The sample totals about 150,000 distinct CDR3 sequences; its top ten clones hold about 0.44%. The CDR3 loop spans 16 amino acids. Comment on this clonotype: Antigen specificity is unknown.

The receptor's source is a human donor in good health. Some clones in this sample may be carry-over from other donors' samples. The rearrangement joins TRBV12-3 or TRBV12-4 to TRBJ2-1. The sample was naive CXCR3+ CD8+ T cells from blood. The subset denotes: CD45RO-CCR7+CD27+CD95- naive CD8+ T cells expressing CXCR3 (TNR3+). The CDR3 loop is CASSPWTRLSYNGQFF.